One sample yielded the 4 T cell receptor beta chains listed below, sequenced in a study of CD4 T cells in relation to SARS-CoV-2 and coronaviruses. Before the COVID-19 pandemic, during about 2010-2019, CD4+ T cells were taken from unexposed donors. CD4+ T cells were isolated from the cells after more than 8 days of culture. The method was immunoSEQ multiplex PCR; TCRdb's version includes in-frame clones alone and lacks a portion of them. The table lists about 29,000 clones, 60% to 85% of them singletons. Their specific antigens are unknown. Material for sequencing was CD4+ T cells from PBMCs, cultured in vitro. These receptors all stem from a human donor in good health.

The genes are TRBV10-1 and TRBJ2-1; D remains unclear. This CDR3 is 10 amino acids long. Trimming stripped 6 bases from V and 7 bases from J, with 4 bases between. Germline V gene lookup returns CDR1 WNHNN and CDR2 SYGVQD (reference sequence). Written as DNA, the CDR3 is TGCGCCAGCAGGGCGAATGAGCAGTTCTTC. Translation: CASRANEQFF.

This clone was counted a few times. V and J are TRBV9 and TRBJ2-2; TRBD2 matches at 7 bases. With V trimmed by 2 bases and J by 1 base, 5 bases remained unmatched. Germline CDR1 is SGDLS and CDR2 is YYNGEE. This CDR3 is 16 amino acids long. The CDR3 region is CASSVRGRGNTGELFF. In DNA form, the CDR3 reads TGTGCCAGCAGCGTTCGCGGGAGAGGGAACACCGGGGAGCTGTTTTTT. Combining the CDR3 with reference TRBV9 and TRBJ2-2 gives the whole variable domain DSGVTQTPKHLITATGQRVTLRCSPRSGDLSVYWYQQSLDQGLQFLIQYYNGEERAKGNILERFSAQQFPDLHSELNLSSLELGDSALYFCASSVRGRGNTGELFFGEGSRLTVL.

The count of this clone is one. This chain connects TRBV28 to TRBJ1-4, with D possibly TRBD1 on 5 matching bases. CDR1 and CDR2 (germline): MDHEN, SYDVKM. The CDR3 is made up of 15 amino acids. V shed 5 bases and J shed 8 bases, with 18 bases lying between them. The CDR3 is CASSTRSGDAEKLFF. CDR3 coding DNA: TGTGCCAGCAGTACGCGAAGTGGGGACGCCGAAAAACTGTTTTTT.

The V call is TRBV27, the J call TRBJ1-5, with a weak D call TRBD1 (5 bases). The V and J ends lost 3 bases and 6 bases respectively, with 9 bases between them. Per germline, CDR1 MNHEY and CDR2 SMNVEV (reference sequence). The CDR3 consists of 13 residues. This chain's CDR3 is CASSFQGGQPQHF. The CDR3 region has the DNA TGTGCCAGCAGTTTTCAGGGAGGTCAGCCCCAGCATTTT.